These 32 T cell receptor beta chains share one sample of origin, sequenced in a study of Ad26.COV2.S vaccination and SARS-CoV-2 variants. Treatment: some 19 received Ad26.COV2.S at low or high dose, single or two shots; 5 received placebo; per-sample allocation not given. Sampling took place 63 days after the first vaccine or placebo injection. TCRdb's copy holds only in-frame clones and misses some; the assay was immunoSEQ multiplex PCR. The sample yields roughly 420,000 clones, 88% seen once. The sample here was peripheral blood, taken in a trial of Ad26.COV2.S vaccine versus placebo. All receptors derive from a person aged 18-65 years who received the Ad26.COV2.S COVID-19 vaccine or a placebo.

This clone was recorded once. J is TRBJ2-3 and V is TRBV5-4; TRBD2 matches 8 bases. Germline V gene data show CDR1 as SGHNT and CDR2 as YYREEE (reference sequence). The CDR3 covers 13 residues. With 6 bases clipped from V and 4 bases from J, the junction kept 4 bases outside the gene matches. CDR3 in DNA: TGTGCCAGCAACGGACTAGCCCCAGATACGCAGTATTTT. Translation: CASNGLAPDTQYF.

The chain couples TRBV12-5 to TRBJ1-5; D gene uncertain. V lost 7 bases to trimming and J lost 0 bases, with 4 bases between them. Germline CDR1 LGHNT, CDR2 FRNRAP. This CDR3 is 12 amino acids long. This CDR3 is CASAYSNQPQHF. CDR3 coding DNA: TGTGCTAGTGCGTATAGCAATCAGCCCCAGCATTTT.

This chain connects TRBV5-1 to TRBJ2-7, with 11 bases identical to TRBD2. CDR1 and CDR2 (germline): SGHRS, YFSETQ. Trimming took 4 bases from V and 3 from J; bases not matched to a gene: 3. CDR3 length: 14 residues. CDR3 nucleotide sequence: TGCGCCAGCAGCGCCACTAGCGGGGGCTACGAGCAGTACTTC. Amino acids: CASSATSGGYEQYF. Based on the CDR3 plus reference TRBV5-1 and TRBJ2-7, the full variable domain is KAGVTQTPRYLIKTRGQQVTLSCSPISGHRSVSWYQQTPGQGLQFLFEYFSETQRNKGNFPGRFSGRQFSNSRSEMNVSTLELGDSALYLCASSATSGGYEQYFGPGTRLTVT.

The V gene is TRBV11-2, the J gene TRBJ1-1; D remains unclear. The germline CDR1 and CDR2 sequences are SGHAT and FQNNGV. This CDR3 has 15 amino acids. Deletions cut 1 base from V and 6 bases from J, with 15 bases between. The CDR3 coding sequence is TGTGCCAGCAGCTTAGCGGGCCAGTTCGTTCCTGAAGCTTTCTTT. Protein product: CASSLAGQFVPEAFF.

This clone came up once. In DNA, the CDR3 is TGCGCCAGCAGCCAAGCCACAGGGAACACCGGGGAGCTGTTTTTT. Protein product: CASSQATGNTGELFF. This chain links TRBV4-1 with TRBJ2-2, with D perhaps TRBD1 (5 bases). Germline V gene lookup returns CDR1 MGHRA and CDR2 YSYEKL. There are 15 residues in the CDR3. V lost 1 base, J lost 1 base, and 7 bases lay in between.

A few counts support this clone. Other DNA sequences in this sample translate to the same CDR3. V and J are TRBV12-3 or TRBV12-4 and TRBJ1-1; weak D call: TRBD1 (5 bases). V shed 3 bases and J shed 2 bases, with 7 bases lying between them. CDR3 length: 13 amino acids. CDR3 sequence: CASSFQGNTEAFF. The CDR3, as DNA: TGTGCCAGCAGTTTTCAGGGAAACACTGAAGCTTTCTTT.

The chain joins TRBV19 to TRBJ1-1, with 8 positions matching TRBD1. This CDR3 comprises 16 residues. With V trimmed by 6 bases and J by 5 bases, 14 bases remained unmatched. Germline CDR1 is LNHDA and CDR2 is SQIVND (reference sequence). The CDR3 is CASSHKTGEILTEAFF. The CDR3 DNA follows: TGTGCCAGTAGCCACAAGACAGGGGAAATATTAACTGAAGCTTTCTTT.

With respect to this clone: The same CDR3 arises from other DNA sequences in this sample as well. CDR3 sequence (DNA): TGTGCCAGCAGCTTAGGGGTAGAGACCCAGTACTTC. Protein sequence: CASSLGVETQYF. The chain links TRBV7-9 to TRBJ2-5; the D is unclear. The V gene lost 1 base and the J gene lost 4 bases, with 4 bases spanning the gap. The CDR3 extends over 12 amino acids. The germline V gene has CDR1 SEHNR and CDR2 FQNEAQ (reference sequence).

This clone was counted a few times. The chain employs TRBV6-5 and TRBJ2-7, with 7 bases lining up with TRBD1. V was clipped by 6 bases and J by 1 base; unmatched bases: 6. The CDR3 spans 14 residues. Germline loops: CDR1 MNHEY, CDR2 SVGAGI. The CDR3 loop reads CASRMDRSSYEQYF. CDR3 bases: TGTGCCAGCAGGATGGACAGGTCGTCCTACGAGCAGTACTTC.

This clone was seen more than once but under ten times. The chain recombines TRBV19 with TRBJ1-4; TRBD1 matches 9 bases. The CDR3 extends over 15 amino acids. Germline V gives CDR1 LNHDA, CDR2 SQIVND (reference sequence). Trimming cost V 5 bases and J 2 bases; bases outside gene matches: 3. This CDR3 reads CASSPGTGTNEKLFF. The CDR3 region has the DNA TGTGCCAGTAGTCCAGGGACAGGGACTAATGAAAAACTGTTTTTT.

The chain links TRBV28 to TRBJ2-7; 8 nucleotides match TRBD1. Per the germline V gene, CDR1 is MDHEN and CDR2 is SYDVKM. This CDR3 region has 14 residues. The V segment lost 7 bases and the J segment 2 bases; nucleotides outside the gene matches: 7. CDR3 loop: CASTTQGVAYEQYF. The CDR3 DNA sequence: TGTGCCAGCACCACACAGGGGGTTGCCTACGAGCAGTACTTC. The whole variable domain, remainder taken from reference TRBV28 and TRBJ2-7, is DVKVTQSSRYLVKRTGEKVFLECVQDMDHENMFWYRQDPGLGLRLIYFSYDVKMKEKGDIPEGYSVSREKKERFSLILESASTNQTSMYLCASTTQGVAYEQYFGPGTRLTVT.

V and J are TRBV4-3 and TRBJ2-2; a possible D gene is TRBD2 (7 bases). The CDR3 totals 18 residues. Germline CDR1 reads LGHNA; CDR2 reads YSLEER. Deletions cut 2 bases from V and 2 bases from J, with 18 bases between. The CDR3 nucleotides are TGCGCCAGCAGCCAACGCCTAGCTGGCGGGGGCAACACCGGGGAGCTGTTTTTT. Its protein product is CASSQRLAGGGNTGELFF.

The chain is built from TRBV7-2 and TRBJ2-7, with 8 bases aligning to TRBD1. V dropped 4 bases and J dropped 2; count of bases not matched to a gene: 7. The CDR3 runs to 15 residues. CDR1 and CDR2 from the germline V gene are SGHTA and FQGNSA. The CDR3 protein is CASSSTGGSAYEQYF. Written as DNA, the CDR3 is TGTGCCAGCAGCTCCACAGGGGGATCGGCCTACGAGCAGTACTTC.

The chain combines TRBV3-1 (or the pseudogene TRBV3-2) with TRBJ2-6, with no clear D. Germline loops: CDR1 LGHDT, CDR2 YNNKEL (reference sequence). This CDR3 region has 14 residues. V was cut by 5 bases and J by 2 bases, with 7 bases left in between. The CDR3 is CASSDPAGANVLTF. The CDR3 bases are TGTGCCAGCAGCGACCCAGCTGGGGCCAACGTCCTGACTTTC.

The V gene is TRBV6-2 or TRBV6-3, the J gene TRBJ2-1, with TRBD2 matching 8 bases. Per the germline V gene, CDR1 is MNHEY and CDR2 is SVGEGT. The V segment lost 0 bases and the J segment 9 bases; nucleotides outside the gene matches: 7. This CDR3 is built from 15 residues. CDR3: CASSYSRTTSGEQFF. The DNA of the CDR3 is TGTGCCAGCAGTTACTCCAGGACTACTAGCGGTGAGCAGTTCTTC.

The CDR3 loop is CASRRRGTNNEQFF. In DNA form, the CDR3 reads TGTGCCAGCAGACGACGGGGAACCAACAATGAGCAGTTCTTC. This chain uses TRBV5-6 with TRBJ2-1; possible D gene TRBD2, 5 bases. Germline CDR1 reads SGHDT; CDR2 reads YYEEEE. The CDR3 consists of 14 residues. Trimming cost V 5 bases and J 5 bases, with 14 bases left between them.

The rearrangement links TRBV6-2 or TRBV6-3 to TRBJ2-4, with D tentatively TRBD1 (6 bases). CDR3 size: 15 residues. The V and J ends lost 5 bases and 0 bases respectively, with 11 bases between them. Per germline, CDR1 MNHEY and CDR2 SVGEGT. The CDR3 sequence is CASSDRTLAKNIQYF. Written as DNA, the CDR3 is TGTGCCAGCAGTGACAGGACCTTAGCCAAAAACATTCAGTACTTC.

This chain links TRBV5-4 with TRBJ2-4; D ambiguous. The CDR3 length is 16 residues. Germline V CDR1 and CDR2: SGHNT, YYREEE (reference sequence). V lost 5 bases and J 0 bases, leaving 15 bases between the germline ends. For the CDR3, the DNA is TGTGCCAGCAGTTCCCCGAGTGCACTAGCCAAAAACATTCAGTACTTC. It specifies CASSSPSALAKNIQYF.

This clone has just one count. A read error is likely, as this CDR3 ends without the conserved phenylalanine or tryptophan. This rearrangement joins TRBV5-1 to TRBJ1-6; D call uncertain. V lost 0 bases and J 12 bases, leaving 7 bases between the germline ends. The CDR3 spans 12 residues. CDR1 and CDR2 (germline): SGHRS, YFSETQ. In nucleotides, the CDR3 is TGCGCCAGCAGCTTGGGAGGCGGACCCCTCCACCTT. Translating it yields CASSLGGGPLHL.

This clone was seen a few times. CDR3 bases: TGTGCCAGCAGCCCCAGGGGTTTAGGCAATCAGCCCCAGCATTTT. Encoded protein: CASSPRGLGNQPQHF. V usage is TRBV16 and J usage is TRBJ1-5; D is possibly TRBD1 (6 bases). The CDR3 is made up of 15 amino acids. Germline V CDR1 and CDR2: KGHSY, FQNENV. V was cut by 4 bases and J by 2 bases, with 12 bases left in between. The full variable domain, in which reference TRBV16 and TRBJ1-5 provide the parts outside the CDR3, is GEEVAQTPKHLVRGEGQKAKLYCAPIKGHSYVFWYQQVLKNEFKFLISFQNENVFDETGMPKERFSAKCLPNSPCSLEIQATKLEDSAVYFCASSPRGLGNQPQHFGDGTRLSIL.

This clone was seen just once. In DNA form, the CDR3 reads TGTGCCAGCAGCTCATGGGGGGTAGAAAAACTGTTTTTT. Translating gives CASSSWGVEKLFF. This rearrangement joins TRBV5-4 to TRBJ1-4, with a tentative D call TRBD1 (5 bases). The V end lost 3 bases, the J end lost 8 bases, and 11 bases lay between the germline ends. This CDR3 spans 13 amino acids. Germline V gene data show CDR1 as SGHNT and CDR2 as YYREEE (reference sequence). Variable domain in full (rest from reference TRBV5-4 and TRBJ1-4): ETGVTQSPTHLIKTRGQQVTLRCSSQSGHNTVSWYQQALGQGPQFIFQYYREEENGRGNFPPRFSGLQFPNYSSELNVNALELDDSALYLCASSSWGVEKLFFGSGTQLSVL.

The chain employs TRBV15 and TRBJ2-7; D unresolved. With 4 bases removed from V and 4 bases from J, the gap between germline ends came to 5 bases. The germline gives CDR1 LNHNV, CDR2 YYDKDF (reference sequence). This CDR3 has 11 residues. CDR3: CATSNRYEQYF. The CDR3 region has the DNA TGTGCCACCAGCAATAGATACGAGCAGTACTTC.

CDR3 coding DNA: TGTGCCTGGACCCCGGTCACTACAGGAAACACCATATATTTT. Protein: CAWTPVTTGNTIYF. The rearrangement joins TRBV30 to TRBJ1-3; no firm D call. The CDR3 length is 14 residues. Trimming pared 4 bases from V and 4 bases from J, leaving 14 bases between. Germline loops: CDR1 GTSNPN, CDR2 SVGIG (reference sequence).

This chain joins TRBV7-6 and TRBJ1-3; 8 nucleotides match TRBD1. Trimming took 4 bases from V and 3 from J; bases not matched to a gene: 8. The germline gives CDR1 SGHVS, CDR2 FNYEAQ. This CDR3 spans 16 amino acids. The DNA of the CDR3 is TGTGCCAGCAGCTACGGACAGGGAGGAGTTGGAAACACCATATATTTT. Translation: CASSYGQGGVGNTIYF.

The chain is built from TRBV6-5 and TRBJ2-1; D tentatively fits TRBD1 or TRBD2 (5 bases each). This CDR3 region has 15 residues. Per the germline V gene, CDR1 is MNHEY and CDR2 is SVGAGI. V was clipped by 7 bases and J by 0 bases, with 13 bases between them. This CDR3 reads CASTPSGSSYNEQFF. The CDR3 nucleotides are TGTGCCAGCACGCCCTCAGGGAGCTCCTACAATGAGCAGTTCTTC.

The rearrangement uses TRBV7-2 and TRBJ1-1, with 7 nucleotides matching TRBD1. The germline gives CDR1 SGHTA, CDR2 FQGNSA. Trimming removed 0 bases from V and 13 bases from J; junction bases left unmatched: 8. CDR3 length equals 13 residues. CDR3 sequence: CASSLAGGYVGFF. As DNA, the CDR3 is TGTGCCAGCAGCTTAGCAGGGGGCTATGTTGGTTTCTTT.

The chain links TRBV10-3 to TRBJ2-7; a possible D gene is TRBD2 (5 bases). The CDR3 has 13 residues. Germline lookup yields CDR1 ENHRY and CDR2 SYGVKD. The V end was cut by 6 bases, the J end by 5 bases, with 14 bases between. The CDR3 reads CAIRLGLVHEQYF. CDR3 DNA sequence: TGTGCCATCAGACTAGGACTCGTCCACGAGCAGTACTTC.

This sequence joins TRBV23-1 and TRBJ2-3; weak D call: TRBD1 (6 bases). TRBV23-1 is known as an ORF, though its function is uncertain. This CDR3 region has 12 residues. V lost 8 bases and J lost 2, with 8 bases in between. The CDR3 DNA is TGCGCCAGCCGGGACACCACAGATACGCAGTATTTT. It specifies CASRDTTDTQYF.

This rearrangement joins TRBV4-3 to TRBJ1-2; possibly TRBD1 for D (5 bases). Per germline, CDR1 LGHNA and CDR2 YSLEER. Trimming left V 3 bases short and J 6 bases short, with 14 bases between. The CDR3 runs to 14 residues. CDR3 sequence: CASSHLQGSNGYTF. For the CDR3, the DNA is TGCGCCAGCAGCCATCTCCAGGGCAGCAATGGCTACACCTTC.

Here the CDR3 reads CASSVLQGNTGELFF. DNA of the CDR3: TGTGCCAGCAGCGTACTCCAGGGAAACACCGGGGAGCTGTTTTTT. This sequence joins TRBV9 and TRBJ2-2, with TRBD1 as a possible D gene (5 bases). The CDR3 contains 15 residues. Deletions cut 1 base from V and 2 bases from J, with 9 bases between. Germline V gene lookup returns CDR1 SGDLS and CDR2 YYNGEE.

The chain employs TRBV10-3 and TRBJ1-3, with D possibly TRBD1 on 5 matching bases. Looked up from germline, CDR1 is ENHRY and CDR2 is SYGVKD. V was shortened by 6 bases and J by 3 bases, with 12 bases between the two germline ends. The CDR3 spans 14 residues. In DNA form, the CDR3 reads TGTGCCATCAGCCGGGACGGGGGTGGAAACACCATATATTTT. It is translated as CAISRDGGGNTIYF.

The chain carries TRBV9 and TRBJ1-2, with 9 nucleotides matching TRBD1. There are 15 residues in the CDR3. V shed 4 bases and J 7 bases; nucleotides not matched to a gene: 11. Germline V gene lookup returns CDR1 SGDLS and CDR2 YYNGEE. This chain's CDR3 is CASSFPLQGAGGYTF. The CDR3, as DNA: TGTGCCAGCAGCTTCCCCTTACAGGGGGCGGGTGGCTACACCTTC.